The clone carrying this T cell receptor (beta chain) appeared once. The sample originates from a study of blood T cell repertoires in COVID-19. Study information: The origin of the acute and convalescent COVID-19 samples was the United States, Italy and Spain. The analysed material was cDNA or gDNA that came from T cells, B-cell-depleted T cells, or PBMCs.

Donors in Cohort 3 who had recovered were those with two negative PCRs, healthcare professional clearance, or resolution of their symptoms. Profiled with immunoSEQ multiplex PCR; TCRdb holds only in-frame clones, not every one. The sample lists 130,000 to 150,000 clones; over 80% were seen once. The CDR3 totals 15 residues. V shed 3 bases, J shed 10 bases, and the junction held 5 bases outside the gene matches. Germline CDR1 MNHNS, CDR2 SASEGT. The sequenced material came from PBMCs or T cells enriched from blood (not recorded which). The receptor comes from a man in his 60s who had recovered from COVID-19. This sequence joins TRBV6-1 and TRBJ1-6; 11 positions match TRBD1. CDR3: CASSEGRTGGSPLHF. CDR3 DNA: TGTGCCAGCAGTGAGGGGAGGACAGGGGGCTCACCCCTCCACTTT.